The 19 T cell receptor beta chains reported below all come from one sample, sequenced in a study of blood T cell repertoires in COVID-19. The method was immunoSEQ multiplex PCR; TCRdb's version includes in-frame clones alone and lacks a portion of them. The sample yields roughly 350,000 clones, around 86% seen once. Sequencing used peripheral blood. These receptors were collected from a woman aged 50 to 60 with COVID-19, enrolled during active disease.

This clone appeared a few times. The V call is TRBV2, the J call TRBJ1-5; D remains ambiguous. V lost 4 bases and J lost 10, with 14 bases in between. Per the germline V gene, CDR1 is SNHLY and CDR2 is FYNNEI. The CDR3 consists of 13 residues. The CDR3 nucleotides are TGTGCCAGCAGTGGCACAGCCTATCGACCCCAGCATTTT. It codes for CASSGTAYRPQHF.

The chain employs TRBV7-9 and TRBJ1-2; 7 bases are shared with TRBD1. Germline lookup yields CDR1 SEHNR and CDR2 FQNEAQ (reference sequence). The CDR3 runs to 15 residues. V lost 3 bases to trimming and J lost 6 bases; unmatched junction nucleotides: 10. The CDR3 coding sequence is TGTGCCAGCAGCTTTGGGCATGGGACAGCTGATGGCTACACCTTC. Its translation: CASSFGHGTADGYTF. The complete variable domain, with remaining parts taken from reference TRBV7-9 and TRBJ1-2, reads DTGVSQNPRHKITKRGQNVTFRCDPISEHNRLYWYRQTLGQGPEFLTYFQNEAQLEKSRLLSDRFSAERPKGSFSTLEIQRTEQGDSAMYLCASSFGHGTADGYTFGSGTRLTVV.

This sequence joins TRBV6-2 or TRBV6-3 and TRBJ2-1; 10 positions match TRBD2. V lost 4 bases to trimming and J lost 8 bases; unmatched junction nucleotides: 11. Germline loops: CDR1 MNHEY, CDR2 SVGEGT. The CDR3 consists of 16 residues. CDR3 sequence: CASSSSLRTSGHEQFF. For the CDR3, the DNA is TGTGCCAGCAGTTCCAGTCTTCGGACTAGCGGCCATGAGCAGTTCTTC.

CDR3 sequence: CASSRQGIYEQYF. The DNA of the CDR3 is TGTGCCAGCAGTCGACAGGGAATTTACGAGCAGTACTTC. J is TRBJ2-7 and V is TRBV27; 7 nucleotides align to TRBD1. The CDR3 is made up of 13 amino acids. The trim removed 5 bases at V and 4 bases at J, leaving 5 bases unmatched. CDR1 is MNHEY, CDR2 SMNVEV, per germline (reference sequence).

The V and J genes are TRBV24-1 and TRBJ2-7, with 8 positions matching TRBD1. The CDR3 loop spans 14 amino acids. Germline V CDR1 and CDR2: KGHDR, SFDVKD. V shed 8 bases, J shed 5 bases, and the junction held 10 bases outside the gene matches. CDR3 amino acids: CATKGPRGRDEQYF. CDR3 sequence (DNA): TGTGCCACCAAGGGCCCCAGGGGGCGCGACGAGCAGTACTTC.

The J gene is TRBJ2-1, the V gene TRBV30; TRBD1 might be the D (5 bases). The CDR3 length is 13 residues. CDR1 and CDR2 (germline): GTSNPN, SVGIG (reference sequence). Trimming stripped 3 bases from V and 6 bases from J, with 12 bases between. As DNA, the CDR3 is TGTGCCTGGAGAGCAGGGAATTTCAATGAGCAGTTCTTC. Its protein is CAWRAGNFNEQFF. Variable domain in full (rest from reference TRBV30 and TRBJ2-1): SQTIHQWPATLVQPVGSPLSLECTVEGTSNPNLYWYRQAAGRGLQLLFYSVGIGQISSEVPQNLSASRPQDRQFILSSKKLLLSDSGFYLCAWRAGNFNEQFFGPGTRLTVL.

The chain recombines TRBV19 with TRBJ2-6; 7 bases fit TRBD2. Germline V gives CDR1 LNHDA, CDR2 SQIVND (reference sequence). CDR3 size: 15 residues. Trimming removed 6 bases from V and 4 bases from J; junction bases left unmatched: 6. The CDR3 nucleotides are TGTGCCAGTAGAGAAGCGGGAAAGGGGGCCAACGTCCTGACTTTC. As protein: CASREAGKGANVLTF.

The chain recombines TRBV6-5 with TRBJ2-3, with D possibly matching TRBD1 (5 bases). Trimming took off 0 bases at V and 2 bases at J, with 9 bases between the two ends. The CDR3 extends over 15 amino acids. Germline V gene data show CDR1 as MNHEY and CDR2 as SVGAGI. The CDR3 DNA is TGTGCCAGCAGTTACTCTGGGGCGCCCACAGATACGCAGTATTTT. Translation: CASSYSGAPTDTQYF.

The chain carries TRBV21-1 and TRBJ2-2; the listed D gene, TRBD1, was not tested against the DNA. TRBV21-1 counts as a pseudogene. There are 15 residues in the CDR3. The CDR3 bases are TGTGCCAGCAGCCCCCGGACAGGGGGCGAATTGGAGCTGTTTTTT. Translated, it gives CASSPRTGGELELFF.

The CDR3 DNA follows: TGTGCCAGCAGTTATCCTGCTCGGGCTTTCTTT. This translates into CASSYPARAFF. The V gene is TRBV6-2 or TRBV6-3, the J gene TRBJ1-1; D is ambiguous. The CDR3 loop spans 11 amino acids. Trimming left V 3 bases short and J 11 bases short, with 10 bases between. Germline CDR1 MNHEY, CDR2 SVGEGT.

The V call is TRBV14, the J call TRBJ2-5; 11 nucleotides line up with TRBD2. Looked up from germline, CDR1 is SGHDN and CDR2 is FVKESK. The CDR3 length is 16 residues. The ends lost 4 bases at V and 5 bases at J; junction bases unmatched: 9. The CDR3 sequence is CASSPLLAGDGETQYF. CDR3 in DNA: TGTGCCAGCAGCCCGCTACTAGCGGGAGACGGGGAGACCCAGTACTTC.

The rearrangement uses TRBV14 and TRBJ2-7; 10 bases match TRBD2. This CDR3 region has 16 residues. With 4 bases clipped from V and 6 bases from J, the junction kept 12 bases outside the gene matches. Germline V gives CDR1 SGHDN, CDR2 FVKESK. In DNA form, the CDR3 reads TGTGCCAGCAGCCGGACGGAACCGGGACTAGCGTCCGAGCAGTACTTC. Translating gives CASSRTEPGLASEQYF.

The chain's CDR3 is CAWIWDRGTGELFF. In DNA, the CDR3 is TGTGCCTGGATCTGGGACAGAGGGACCGGGGAGCTGTTTTTT. The gene calls are TRBV30 and TRBJ2-2, with TRBD1 identical over 7 bases. The CDR3 runs 14 residues. The J segment lost 5 bases and the V segment lost 4 bases, leaving 7 bases of the junction unmatched. From germline, CDR1 is GTSNPN and CDR2 SVGIG (reference sequence).

The chain combines TRBV12-3 or TRBV12-4 with TRBJ1-1; TRBD1 matches at 9 bases. The CDR3 is 13 amino acids. J lost 3 bases, V lost 10 bases, and 6 bases had no gene match. DNA of the CDR3: TGTGCCATCATGACAGGGGGGGACACTGAAGCTTTCTTT. Its translation is CAIMTGGDTEAFF.

This clone was seen just once. J is TRBJ2-7 and V is TRBV10-3; possible D gene TRBD1, 6 bases. Germline CDR1 reads ENHRY; CDR2 reads SYGVKD. With 10 bases removed from V and 1 base from J, the gap between germline ends came to 17 bases. The CDR3 length is 14 residues. In DNA form, the CDR3 reads TGTGCCACTGCAAGGACAGACGGATCCTACGAGCAGTACTTC. Translated, it gives CATARTDGSYEQYF.

V gene TRBV30 combines with J gene TRBJ1-2; tentative D call: TRBD1 (6 bases). Germline-derived CDR1 and CDR2 are GTSNPN and SVGIG (reference sequence). Deletions cut 4 bases from V and 5 bases from J, with 17 bases between. This CDR3 region has 14 residues. As DNA, the CDR3 is TGTGCCTGGACCATGGACAGCCCTTCTTATGGCTACACCTTC. Protein: CAWTMDSPSYGYTF. The whole variable domain, remainder taken from reference TRBV30 and TRBJ1-2, is SQTIHQWPATLVQPVGSPLSLECTVEGTSNPNLYWYRQAAGRGLQLLFYSVGIGQISSEVPQNLSASRPQDRQFILSSKKLLLSDSGFYLCAWTMDSPSYGYTFGSGTRLTVV.

The rearrangement joins TRBV4-1 to TRBJ1-1; TRBD1 might be the D (5 bases). From germline, CDR1 is MGHRA and CDR2 YSYEKL. CDR3 length equals 14 residues. Between the trimmed V and J ends, which lost 4 bases and 1 base, there was a span of 10 bases. The CDR3 here is CASSRGRENTEAFF. CDR3 DNA: TGCGCCAGCAGCCGTGGCAGGGAGAACACTGAAGCTTTCTTT.

The V call is TRBV9, the J call TRBJ2-7; 11 bases agree with TRBD2. From germline, CDR1 is SGDLS and CDR2 YYNGEE. Germline trimming cut 3 bases from V and 0 bases from J; bases unmatched to any gene: 2. The CDR3 consists of 15 residues. This chain's CDR3 is CASSAGLAASYEQYF. The CDR3 DNA sequence: TGTGCCAGCAGCGCGGGACTAGCGGCCTCCTACGAGCAGTACTTC.

This clone was seen only once. This chain links TRBV7-6 with TRBJ2-2; 9 bases agree with TRBD1. V gave up 3 bases and J gave up 4 bases; unmatched junction bases: 6. Germline V lookup: CDR1 SGHVS, CDR2 FNYEAQ. CDR3 length: 16 residues. The CDR3 protein is CASSFNTGGRTGELFF. The CDR3 DNA sequence: TGTGCCAGCAGCTTCAATACAGGGGGCCGCACCGGGGAGCTGTTTTTT.